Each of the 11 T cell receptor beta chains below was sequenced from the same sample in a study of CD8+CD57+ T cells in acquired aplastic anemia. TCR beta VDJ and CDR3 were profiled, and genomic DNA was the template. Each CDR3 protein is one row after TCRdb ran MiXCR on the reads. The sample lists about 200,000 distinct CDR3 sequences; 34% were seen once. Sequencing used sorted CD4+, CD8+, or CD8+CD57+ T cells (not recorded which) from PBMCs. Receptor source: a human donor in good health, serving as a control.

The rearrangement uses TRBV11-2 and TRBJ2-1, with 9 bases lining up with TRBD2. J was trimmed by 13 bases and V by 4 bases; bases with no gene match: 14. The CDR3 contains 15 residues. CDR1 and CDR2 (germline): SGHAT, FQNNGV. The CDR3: CASSSLPISGSTQFF. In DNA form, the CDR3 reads TGTGCCAGCAGCTCACTACCAATTAGCGGGAGTACCCAGTTCTTC.

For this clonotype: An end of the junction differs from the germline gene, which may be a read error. CDR3 nucleotide sequence: TGTGCCGGCAGCTTGGGGCAGGGTTCGGTAGAGACCCAGTACTTC. It is translated as CAGSLGQGSVETQYF. This chain connects TRBV5-8 to TRBJ2-5; a weak D match, TRBD1 (5 bases). CDR1 is SGHTS and CDR2 is YDEGEE in the germline V gene. CDR3 size: 15 residues.

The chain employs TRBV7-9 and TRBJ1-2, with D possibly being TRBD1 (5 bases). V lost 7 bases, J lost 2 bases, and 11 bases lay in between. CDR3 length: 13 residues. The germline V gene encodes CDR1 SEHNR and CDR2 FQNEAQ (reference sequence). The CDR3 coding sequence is TGTGCCAGCACCGGGACGGCCAACTATGGCTACACCTTC. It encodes CASTGTANYGYTF.

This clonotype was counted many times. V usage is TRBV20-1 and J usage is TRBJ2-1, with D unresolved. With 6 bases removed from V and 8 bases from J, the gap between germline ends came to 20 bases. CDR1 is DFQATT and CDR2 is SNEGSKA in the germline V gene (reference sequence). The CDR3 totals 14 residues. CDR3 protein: CSAPPPRAIDEQFF. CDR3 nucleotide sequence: TGCAGTGCCCCACCCCCTCGGGCAATCGATGAGCAGTTCTTC.

For the CDR3, the DNA is TGCAGTGGTCTCTCTAGGGCGAACACTGAAGCTTTCTTT. It yields the protein CSGLSRANTEAFF. The chain uses TRBV20-1 and TRBJ1-1; D ambiguous. Germline CDR1 DFQATT, CDR2 SNEGSKA (reference sequence). CDR3 size: 13 residues. The ends were cut back, 7 bases at V and 1 base at J, with 13 bases in the middle.

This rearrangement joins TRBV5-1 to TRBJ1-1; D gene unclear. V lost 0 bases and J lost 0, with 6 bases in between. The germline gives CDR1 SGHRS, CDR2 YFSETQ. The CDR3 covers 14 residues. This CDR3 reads CASSLEGMNTEAFF. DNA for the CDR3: TGCGCCAGCAGCTTGGAGGGCATGAACACTGAAGCTTTCTTT.

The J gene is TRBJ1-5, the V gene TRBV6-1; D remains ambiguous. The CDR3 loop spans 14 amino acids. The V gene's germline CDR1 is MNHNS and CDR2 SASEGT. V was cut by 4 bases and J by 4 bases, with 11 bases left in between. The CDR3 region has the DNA TGTGCCAGCAGTGGAGGTCCGGCGAATCAGCCCCAGCATTTT. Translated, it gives CASSGGPANQPQHF.

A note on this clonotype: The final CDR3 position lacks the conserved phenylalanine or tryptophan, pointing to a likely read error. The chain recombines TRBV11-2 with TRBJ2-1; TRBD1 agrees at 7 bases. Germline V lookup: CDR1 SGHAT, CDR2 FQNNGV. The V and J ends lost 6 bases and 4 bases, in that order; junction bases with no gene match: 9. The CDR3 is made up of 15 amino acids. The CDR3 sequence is CASSVPWTGYNEQFL. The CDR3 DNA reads TGTGCCAGCAGTGTACCCTGGACAGGATACAATGAGCAGTTCCTC.

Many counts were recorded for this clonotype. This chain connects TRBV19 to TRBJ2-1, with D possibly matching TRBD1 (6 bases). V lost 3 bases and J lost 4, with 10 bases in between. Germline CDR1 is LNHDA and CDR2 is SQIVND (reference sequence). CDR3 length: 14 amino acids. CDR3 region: CASSIQGPYNEQFF. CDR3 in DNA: TGTGCCAGTAGTATTCAGGGGCCGTACAATGAGCAGTTCTTC. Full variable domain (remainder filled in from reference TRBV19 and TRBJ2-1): DGGITQSPKYLFRKEGQNVTLSCEQNLNHDAMYWYRQDPGQGLRLIYYSQIVNDFQKGDIAEGYSVSREKKESFPLTVTSAQKNPTAFYLCASSIQGPYNEQFFGPGTRLTVL.

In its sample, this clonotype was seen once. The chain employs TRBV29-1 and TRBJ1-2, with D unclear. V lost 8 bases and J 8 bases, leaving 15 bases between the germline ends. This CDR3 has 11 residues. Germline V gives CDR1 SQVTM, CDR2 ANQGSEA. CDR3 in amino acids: CSSSANGGYTF. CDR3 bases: TGCAGCAGTTCAGCCAACGGGGGCTACACCTTC.

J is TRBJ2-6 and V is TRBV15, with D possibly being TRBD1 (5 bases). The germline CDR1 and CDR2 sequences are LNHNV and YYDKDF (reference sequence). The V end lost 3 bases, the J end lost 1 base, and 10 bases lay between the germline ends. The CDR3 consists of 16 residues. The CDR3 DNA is TGTGCCACCAGCAGGTCTTCAGGGTCTGGGGCCAACGTCCTGACTTTC. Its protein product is CATSRSSGSGANVLTF.